The entry below gives a single T cell receptor (beta chain) sequence along with its context. This record belongs to a study of technical replicates of blood from a handful of donors. TCRdb keeps only in-frame clones here, not all; method: immunoSEQ multiplex PCR. The data contain more than 45,000 clones, approximately 94% of them singletons. Germline trimming cut 7 bases from V and 1 base from J; bases unmatched to any gene: 7. CDR1 MNHEY and CDR2 SVGAGI come from the germline V gene. CDR3 length: 15 amino acids. The sequenced material came from PBMCs. The receptor comes from a human donor in good health. Some clones in this sample may be carry-over from other donors' samples. This sequence joins TRBV6-5 and TRBJ1-1; the match to TRBD1 covers 9 bases. CDR3 loop: CASTSLGQGNTEAFF. Here the CDR3 DNA reads TGTGCCAGCACCTCGTTGGGACAGGGGAACACTGAAGCTTTCTTT.